This T cell receptor (beta chain) was obtained from a study of blood T cell repertoires in COVID-19. Study overall: The United States, Italy and Spain provided the acute and convalescent COVID-19 samples. Sources were T cells, B-cell-depleted T cells, or PBMCs; the material itself was cDNA or gDNA.

Authors' processing steps: From reference gene primer amplification, estimates of nucleated cell counts were derived. Only in-frame clones appear in the TCRdb table, and some are missing; sequencing was by immunoSEQ multiplex PCR. That table is the source of V, J and clone size, and D and trimming were worked out from the DNA. The sample lists approximately 190,000 clones, approximately 90% occurring once. CDR1 is LNHDA and CDR2 is SQIVND in the germline V gene (reference sequence). With 1 base clipped from V and 4 bases from J, the junction kept 9 bases outside the gene matches. CDR3 length: 16 residues.

The specimen was peripheral blood. This sequence originates from a middle-aged woman who had recovered from COVID-19. The rearrangement links TRBV19 to TRBJ1-2; 7 bases align to TRBD1. The CDR3 sequence: CASSIVNRGRFYGYTF. The CDR3 DNA is TGTGCCAGTAGTATAGTAAACAGGGGCCGCTTCTATGGCTACACCTTC.